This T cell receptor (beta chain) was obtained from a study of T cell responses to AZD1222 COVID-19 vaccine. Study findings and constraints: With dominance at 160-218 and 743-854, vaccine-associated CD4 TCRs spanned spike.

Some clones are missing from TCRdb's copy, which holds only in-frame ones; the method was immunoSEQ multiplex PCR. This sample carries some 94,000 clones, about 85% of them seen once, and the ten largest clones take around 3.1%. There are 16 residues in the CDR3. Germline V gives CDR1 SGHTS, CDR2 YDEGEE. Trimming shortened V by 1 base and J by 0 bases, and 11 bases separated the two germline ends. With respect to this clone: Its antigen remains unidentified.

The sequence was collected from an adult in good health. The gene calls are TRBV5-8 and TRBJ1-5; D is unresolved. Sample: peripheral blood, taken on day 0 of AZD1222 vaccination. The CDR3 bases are TGTGCCAGCAGCTTGATATCACGGCTTAGCAATCAGCCCCAGCATTTT. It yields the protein CASSLISRLSNQPQHF.